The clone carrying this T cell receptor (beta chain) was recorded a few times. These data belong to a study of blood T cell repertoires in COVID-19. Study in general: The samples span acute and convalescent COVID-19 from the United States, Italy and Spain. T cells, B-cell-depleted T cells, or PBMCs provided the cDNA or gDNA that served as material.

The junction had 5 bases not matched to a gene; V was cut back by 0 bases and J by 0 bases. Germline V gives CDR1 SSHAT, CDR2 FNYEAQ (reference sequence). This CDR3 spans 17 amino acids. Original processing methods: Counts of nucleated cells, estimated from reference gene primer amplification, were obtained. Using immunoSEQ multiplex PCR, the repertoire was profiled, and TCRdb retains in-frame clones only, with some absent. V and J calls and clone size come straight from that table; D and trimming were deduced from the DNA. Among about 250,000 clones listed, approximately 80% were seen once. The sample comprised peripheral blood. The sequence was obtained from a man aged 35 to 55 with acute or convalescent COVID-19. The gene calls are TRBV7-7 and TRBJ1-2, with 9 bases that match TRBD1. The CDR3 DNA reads TGTGCCAGCAGCTTAGCCGGGGGGACAGGGTCTAACTATGGCTACACCTTC. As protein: CASSLAGGTGSNYGYTF.